This T cell receptor (beta chain) comes out of a study of T cells in Graves' hyperthyroidism and ophthalmopathy. On the study more broadly: Once the initial diagnosis was made, peripheral blood was obtained before any treatment.

There were TCR beta CDR3 regions amplified from RNA transcripts. HTBI primers were employed in a first-round RT-PCR of the TCR CDR3. Each CDR3 protein is one row after TCRdb ran MiXCR on the multiplex PCR reads. The sample records about 96,000 distinct CDR3 sequences, roughly 49% being singletons. The CDR3 consists of 12 residues. V lost 4 bases and J 7 bases, leaving 8 bases between the germline ends. CDR1 SGHKS and CDR2 YYEKEE come from the germline V gene (reference sequence). Whole-study results and caveats: A model built on 13 V-J features separated ophthalmopathy from stable hyperthyroidism. Most clonotypes expanded in thyroid above 0.001 were likewise present in blood.

Stable hyperthyroidism: no ophthalmopathy progression over 18 months of follow-up. To note about this clonotype: The antigen is unknown.

This rearrangement joins TRBV5-5 to TRBJ2-2; possibly TRBD2 for D (5 bases). The TCR sequence derives from a woman between 40 and 55 years old with Graves' hyperthyroidism. Sequences were obtained from blood. The CDR3 nucleotides read TGTGCCAGCAGCCCGGGGTTCGGGGAGCTGTTTTTT. Its translation is CASSPGFGELFF.